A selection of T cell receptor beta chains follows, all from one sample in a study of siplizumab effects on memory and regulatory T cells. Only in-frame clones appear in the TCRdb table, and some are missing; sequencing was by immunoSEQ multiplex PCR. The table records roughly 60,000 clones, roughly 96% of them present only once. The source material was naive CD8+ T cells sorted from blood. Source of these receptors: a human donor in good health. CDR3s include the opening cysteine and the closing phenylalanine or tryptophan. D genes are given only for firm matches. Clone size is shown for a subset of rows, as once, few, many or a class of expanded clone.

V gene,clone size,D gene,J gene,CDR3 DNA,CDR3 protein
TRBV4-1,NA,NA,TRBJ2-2,TGCGCCAGCAGCCAAGATAGGACCGCCCCCGGGGAGCTGTTTTTT,CASSQDRTAPGELFF
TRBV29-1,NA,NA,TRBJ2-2,TGCAGCGTTGAGGTTCCGAACACCGGGGAGCTGTTTTTT,CSVEVPNTGELFF
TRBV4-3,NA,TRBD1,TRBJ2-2,TGCGCCAGCAGCCAAGATGGGACAGGGGTCACCGGGGAGCTGTTTTTT,CASSQDGTGVTGELFF
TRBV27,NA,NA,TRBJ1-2,TGTGCCAGCAGTTTGCGGGTAAACTATGGCTACACCTTC,CASSLRVNYGYTF
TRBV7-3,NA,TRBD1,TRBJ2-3,TGTGCCAGCAGCTTTGCCTTGCCCGGACAGGGCCTAAGCACAGATACGCAGTATTTT,CASSFALPGQGLSTDTQYF
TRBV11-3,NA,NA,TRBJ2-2,TGTGCCAGCAGTGAGGGCACGATAGCCGCGGAGCTGTTTTTT,CASSEGTIAAELFF
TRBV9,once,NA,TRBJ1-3,TGTGCCAGCAGCGTAGAGGGGTACTCTGGAAACACCATATATTTT,CASSVEGYSGNTIYF
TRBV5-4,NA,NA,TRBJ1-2,TGTGCCAGCAGCTTGACGCCTGGGGATGCCTATGGCTACACCTTC,CASSLTPGDAYGYTF
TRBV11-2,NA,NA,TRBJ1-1,TGTGCCAGCAGCCTGGGGCGGTACACTGAAGCTTTCTTT,CASSLGRYTEAFF
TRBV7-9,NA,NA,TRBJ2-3,TGTGCCAGCAGCTTAGTACAGGGCAGCACAGATACGCAGTATTTT,CASSLVQGSTDTQYF
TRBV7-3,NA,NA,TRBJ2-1,TGTGCCAGCAGCCCCTCCGGGCTCAGCTCCTACAATGAGCAGTTCTTC,CASSPSGLSSYNEQFF
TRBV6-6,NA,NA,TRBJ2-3,TGTGCCAGCAGTTCTGGCTCCTACACAGATACGCAGTATTTT,CASSSGSYTDTQYF
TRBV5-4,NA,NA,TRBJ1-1,TGTGCCAGCAGCTTGCCAGGGACGAACACTGAAGCTTTCTTT,CASSLPGTNTEAFF
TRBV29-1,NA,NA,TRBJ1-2,TGCAGCGTTGTAGGGACAACGCCCCGAACCTCCGGGCCCTATGGCTACACCTTC,CSVVGTTPRTSGPYGYTF
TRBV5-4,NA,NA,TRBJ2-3,TGTGCCAGCATATCCGACGGGTCAGATACGCAGTATTTT,CASISDGSDTQYF
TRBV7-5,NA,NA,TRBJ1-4,TGTGTCAGACCTCAGAAGGGGACAGGGAGGAAACTGTTTTTT,CVRPQKGTGRKLFF
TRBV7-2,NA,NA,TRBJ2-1,TGTGCCAGCAGCTTAGGTGCGTGGGAGCAGTTCTTC,CASSLGAWEQFF
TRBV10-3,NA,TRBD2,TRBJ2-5,TGTGCCATCAGTGATGGGACTAGCGGGCAAGAGACCCAGTACTTC,CAISDGTSGQETQYF
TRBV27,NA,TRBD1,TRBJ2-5,TGTGCCAGCAGTTCGCAGACAGGGGGCCAAGAGACCCAGTACTTC,CASSSQTGGQETQYF
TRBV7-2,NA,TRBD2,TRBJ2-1,TGTGCCAGCAGCAGACTAGCGGGGGATCTCAATGAGCAGTTCTTC,CASSRLAGDLNEQFF
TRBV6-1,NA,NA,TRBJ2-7,TGTGCCAGCAGTGAATTTCTCACCTACGAGCAGTACTTC,CASSEFLTYEQYF
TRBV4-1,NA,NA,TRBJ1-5,TGCGCCAGCAGCCAAGACCCCCGACAGATTTATAGCAATCAGCCCCAGCATTTT,CASSQDPRQIYSNQPQHF
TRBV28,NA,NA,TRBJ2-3,TGTGCCAGCAGTTTGCCTATGATCGGCATCACAGATACGCAGTATTTT,CASSLPMIGITDTQYF
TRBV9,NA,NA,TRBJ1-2,TGTGCCAGCAGCGTAGCCGCTGGACGGGAGTGGGGCTACACCTTC,CASSVAAGREWGYTF
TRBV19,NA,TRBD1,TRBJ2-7,TGTGCCAGTAGTGGCCTAGGGACAGGCCCCTACGAGCAGTACTTC,CASSGLGTGPYEQYF
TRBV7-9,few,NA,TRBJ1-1,TGTGCCAGCAGCTCAGGGGAGACTGAAGCTTTCTTT,CASSSGETEAFF
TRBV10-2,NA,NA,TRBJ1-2,TGCGCCAGCAGTGATGGGGCCCCCTACTATGGCTACACCTTC,CASSDGAPYYGYTF
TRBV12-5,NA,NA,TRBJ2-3,TGTGCTAGTGCCCCAACCTTAACAGATACGCAGTATTTT,CASAPTLTDTQYF
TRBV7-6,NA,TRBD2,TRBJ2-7,TGTGCCAGCAGCTCCGGGGGGATCTCCTACGAGCAGTACTTC,CASSSGGISYEQYF
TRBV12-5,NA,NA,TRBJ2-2,TGTGCTAGTGGGGACAGCTACACCGGGGAGCTGTTTTTT,CASGDSYTGELFF
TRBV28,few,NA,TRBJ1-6,TGTGCCAGCAGTTTACCCCTCTCACCCCTCCACTTT,CASSLPLSPLHF
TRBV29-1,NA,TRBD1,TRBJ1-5,TGCAGCGTTGAAGATGTAGGCAGGGGGATGTTGCAGCCCCAGCATTTT,CSVEDVGRGMLQPQHF
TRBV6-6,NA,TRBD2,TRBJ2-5,TGTGCCAGCAGTGGACTAGCGGAAGAGACCCAGTACTTC,CASSGLAEETQYF
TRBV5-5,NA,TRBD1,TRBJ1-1,TGTGCCAGCAGAATCGGGACAGGGGGTACTGAAGCTTTCTTT,CASRIGTGGTEAFF
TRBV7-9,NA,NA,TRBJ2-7,TGTACCAGCAGCGACCGAACAGTTGAGCAGTACTTC,CTSSDRTVEQYF
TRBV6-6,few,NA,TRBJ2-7,TGTGCCAGCAGTTCAGCAGGGCATGGAGAGCAGTACTTC,CASSSAGHGEQYF
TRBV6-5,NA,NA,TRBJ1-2,TGTGCCAGCAGGGAAACCGGGGCCTTCTATGGCTACACCTTC,CASRETGAFYGYTF
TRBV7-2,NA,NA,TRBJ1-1,TGTGCCAGCAGCACTTATGTGGGGACTGAAGCTTTCTTT,CASSTYVGTEAFF
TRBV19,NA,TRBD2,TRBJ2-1,TGTGCCAGTAGTATAGGGGGGGGCAATGAGCAGTTCTTC,CASSIGGGNEQFF
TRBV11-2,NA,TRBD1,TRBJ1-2,TGTGCCAGCAGCTTAGATTTCGGACAGGGGTCCCACTATGGCTACACCTTC,CASSLDFGQGSHYGYTF
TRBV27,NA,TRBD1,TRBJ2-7,TGTGCCAGCAGTTCGGAACCGGGACAGGGGGCTCACGAGCAGTACTTC,CASSSEPGQGAHEQYF
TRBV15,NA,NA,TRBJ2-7,TGTGCCACCAGCAGGGGGGGATCCTACGAGCAGTACTTC,CATSRGGSYEQYF
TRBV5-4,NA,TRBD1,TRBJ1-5,TGTGCCAGCAGTACAGGGGGGGATAGCAATCAGCCCCAGCATTTT,CASSTGGDSNQPQHF
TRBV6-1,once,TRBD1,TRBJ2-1,TGTGCCAGCAATGAACCGGGACAGAACTACAATGAGCAGTTCTTC,CASNEPGQNYNEQFF
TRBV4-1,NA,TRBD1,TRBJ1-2,TGCGCCAGCAGCCAGGACAGGGCGGGCTATGGCTACACCTTC,CASSQDRAGYGYTF
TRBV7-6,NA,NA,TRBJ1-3,TGTGCCAGCAGCTTATGGGGGGTCGGAAACACCATATATTTT,CASSLWGVGNTIYF